Listed here are 29 T cell receptor beta chains from one sample, sequenced in a study of cytomegalovirus exposure and HLA in healthy donors. Amplification used 60 Vbeta primers and 13 Jbeta primers. Profiling relied on immunoSEQ multiplex PCR, and the TCRdb table lists in-frame clones only, not all of them. Among fewer than 200,000 clones listed, about 80% were seen once. Sequencing was done on a sample of PBMCs. All receptors derive from a man aged 25 to 40 in good health and CMV-seronegative.

This sequence joins TRBV28 and TRBJ2-5; the D is unclear. The V gene's germline CDR1 is MDHEN and CDR2 SYDVKM. CDR3 length: 10 amino acids. Trimming took off 4 bases at V and 7 bases at J, with 4 bases between the two ends. The CDR3 sequence is CASSSLTQYF. In DNA, the CDR3 is TGTGCCAGCAGTTCCTTGACCCAGTACTTC.

The gene calls are TRBV5-1 and TRBJ2-7, with D perhaps matching TRBD2 (5 bases). V lost 4 bases and J lost 3, with 8 bases in between. This CDR3 spans 12 amino acids. The germline V gene has CDR1 SGHRS and CDR2 YFSETQ. CDR3 coding DNA: TGCGCCAGCAGCCCCGACTACTACGAGCAGTACTTC. Translated: CASSPDYYEQYF.

This chain connects TRBV27 to TRBJ1-2; TRBD1 might be the D (6 bases). Trimming removed 7 bases at V and 5 bases at J, with 23 bases between. Germline V gene data show CDR1 as MNHEY and CDR2 as SMNVEV (reference sequence). The CDR3 is made up of 16 amino acids. In nucleotides, the CDR3 is TGTGCCAGCAAGAGTCCACAGGGAGGGGGTTTGTATGGCTACACCTTC. It encodes CASKSPQGGGLYGYTF.

The chain uses TRBV15 and TRBJ2-3, with D hard to call. CDR3 length: 16 amino acids. Germline V gene sequence: CDR1 LNHNV, CDR2 YYDKDF (reference sequence). V shed 0 bases and J shed 2 bases, with 12 bases lying between them. DNA of the CDR3: TGTGCCACCAGCAGAGATAGTAGTCCCCTCACAGATACGCAGTATTTT. Protein product: CATSRDSSPLTDTQYF.

The genes are TRBV19 and TRBJ2-7; weak D call: TRBD2 (5 bases). Deletions cut 4 bases from V and 2 bases from J, with 15 bases between. The CDR3 contains 15 residues. Germline V gives CDR1 LNHDA, CDR2 SQIVND (reference sequence). CDR3 sequence (DNA): TGTGCCAGTAGTAGTGGAGTCTCTAGCCCCTACGAGCAGTACTTC. Its translation is CASSSGVSSPYEQYF. Full variable domain (rest looked up from reference TRBV19 and TRBJ2-7): DGGITQSPKYLFRKEGQNVTLSCEQNLNHDAMYWYRQDPGQGLRLIYYSQIVNDFQKGDIAEGYSVSREKKESFPLTVTSAQKNPTAFYLCASSSGVSSPYEQYFGPGTRLTVT.

V usage is TRBV29-1 and J usage is TRBJ2-2; D is unclear. The CDR3 sequence is 13 residues long. Deletions cut 8 bases from V and 2 bases from J, with 12 bases between. In germline, CDR1 is SQVTM, CDR2 ANQGSEA. The CDR3 loop is CSLYDINTGELFF. The CDR3 coding sequence is TGCAGCCTTTACGACATCAACACCGGGGAGCTGTTTTTT.

This chain links TRBV19 with TRBJ1-2; D uncertain. Germline values: CDR1 LNHDA, CDR2 SQIVND (reference sequence). V shed 4 bases and J shed 3 bases, with 12 bases lying between them. The CDR3 length is 14 residues. Here the CDR3 reads CASSTRTGYYGYTF. In DNA, the CDR3 is TGTGCCAGTAGTACCCGGACGGGGTACTATGGCTACACCTTC.

This clone was seen more than once but under ten times. The rearrangement joins TRBV7-9 to TRBJ2-3; D is unclear. The CDR3 contains 13 residues. Germline values: CDR1 SEHNR, CDR2 FQNEAQ (reference sequence). V lost 6 bases, J lost 1 base, and 8 bases lay in between. CDR3 sequence: CASSFLGTDTQYF. Here the CDR3 DNA reads TGTGCCAGCAGTTTTTTAGGCACAGATACGCAGTATTTT.

This clone was detected only a few times. The V and J genes are TRBV30 and TRBJ2-7; tentatively, D is TRBD1 (6 bases). Trimming took off 2 bases at V and 4 bases at J, with 9 bases between the two ends. From germline, CDR1 is GTSNPN and CDR2 SVGIG (reference sequence). The CDR3 has 12 amino acids. The CDR3: CAWSTGTYEQYF. DNA for the CDR3: TGTGCCTGGAGTACAGGGACGTACGAGCAGTACTTC.

The CDR3 DNA reads as TGTGCCAGCCGATACACCGCGGCAAATGGCTACACCTTC. It translates to CASRYTAANGYTF. The chain has TRBV6-6 and TRBJ1-2; D ambiguous. V lost 8 bases, J lost 6 bases, and 16 bases lay in between. This CDR3 is 13 amino acids long. Germline CDR1 and CDR2: MNHNY and SVGAGI (reference sequence).

The V call is TRBV7-9, the J call TRBJ2-5, with D unclear. Matching the DNA end better, TRBJ2-7 makes the J call doubtful. The CDR3 is 12 amino acids. From germline, CDR1 is SEHNR and CDR2 FQNEAQ (reference sequence). For the CDR3, the DNA is TGTGCTGGCAGCCGCTCCTCCTACGAGCAGTACTTC. This gives the protein CAGSRSSYEQYF.

This sequence joins TRBV4-2 and TRBJ2-7; 8 bases are shared with TRBD2. This CDR3 is built from 16 residues. CDR1 is LGHNA and CDR2 is YNFKEQ in the germline V gene. V lost 7 bases to trimming and J lost 6 bases; unmatched junction nucleotides: 17. The CDR3 here is CASILRPGGPLSEQYF. For the CDR3, the DNA is TGTGCCAGCATCTTAAGACCGGGAGGGCCTCTGAGCGAGCAGTACTTC.

The V gene is TRBV6-5, the J gene TRBJ1-5; 7 positions match TRBD1. CDR3 length: 13 residues. J gave up 7 bases and V 4 bases, and 4 bases lay outside the gene matches. The germline V gene has CDR1 MNHEY and CDR2 SVGAGI. The DNA of the CDR3 is TGTGCCAGCAGTTCCACAGGGGAGCAGCCCCAGCATTTT. It yields the protein CASSSTGEQPQHF.

Of note for this clone: Other DNA sequences within the sample encode an identical CDR3. The J gene is TRBJ2-1, the V gene TRBV29-1, with 9 bases matching TRBD2. CDR3 size: 15 residues. J lost 2 bases, V lost 5 bases, and 7 bases had no gene match. The germline gives CDR1 SQVTM, CDR2 ANQGSEA. The CDR3 reads CSVLLGGRAYNEQFF. The CDR3 DNA is TGCAGCGTTCTTCTGGGCGGGAGGGCCTACAATGAGCAGTTCTTC.

The chain uses TRBV29-1 and TRBJ2-2; D perhaps matches TRBD2 (6 bases). The V end was cut by 3 bases, the J end by 2 bases, with 13 bases between. Germline V CDR1 and CDR2: SQVTM, ANQGSEA. The CDR3 spans 15 residues. The CDR3 DNA follows: TGCAGCGTTGAGGAGGGCGGGACTAACACCGGGGAGCTGTTTTTT. This translates into CSVEEGGTNTGELFF.

This clone was observed a single time. The rearrangement joins TRBV2 to TRBJ2-7; D gene uncertain. This CDR3 is built from 10 residues. From germline, CDR1 is SNHLY and CDR2 FYNNEI. Trimming shortened V by 8 bases and J by 4 bases, and 6 bases separated the two germline ends. In DNA, the CDR3 is TGTGCCAGCGCACTATACGAGCAGTACTTC. This sequence encodes CASALYEQYF.

This clone has only a few counts. V gene TRBV6-6 combines with J gene TRBJ1-1; D uncertain. This CDR3 contains 14 residues. V was trimmed by 6 bases and J by 4 bases, leaving 15 bases between them. Germline loops: CDR1 MNHNY, CDR2 SVGAGI (reference sequence). In DNA form, the CDR3 reads TGTGCCAGCAGCGTCGCTCCGGGTGGCACTGAAGCTTTCTTT. It is translated as CASSVAPGGTEAFF.

About this clone itself: Within the sample, other DNA sequences also encode this same CDR3. This sequence joins TRBV7-3 and TRBJ2-7; D may be TRBD1 (6 bases). Trimming shortened V by 5 bases and J by 6 bases, and 8 bases separated the two germline ends. The CDR3 is made up of 11 amino acids. In germline, CDR1 is SGHTA, CDR2 FQGTGA. For the CDR3, the DNA is TGTGCCAGCAGCCAAGGGGGCGAGCAGTACTTC. The encoded protein is CASSQGGEQYF. The full variable domain, completed using reference TRBV7-3 and TRBJ2-7, is GAGVSQTPSNKVTEKGKYVELRCDPISGHTALYWYRQSLGQGPEFLIYFQGTGAADDSGLPNDRFFAVRPEGSVSTLKIQRTERGDSAVYLCASSQGGEQYFGPGTRLTVT.

This chain links TRBV7-3 with TRBJ2-1, with 10 bases that match TRBD2. The V and J ends lost 5 bases and 5 bases, in that order; junction bases with no gene match: 6. Germline CDR1 and CDR2: SGHTA and FQGTGA. CDR3 length: 15 amino acids. The CDR3 nucleotides are TGTGCCAGCAGCCCTCGGACTAGCGGACACAATGAGCAGTTCTTC. Residues: CASSPRTSGHNEQFF.

This sequence joins TRBV7-2 and TRBJ2-1; no clear D. The V and J ends lost 0 bases and 5 bases respectively, with 5 bases between them. This CDR3 spans 13 amino acids. Germline V gives CDR1 SGHTA, CDR2 FQGNSA. The CDR3 DNA reads TGTGCCAGCAGCTTAGCCCGGGACAATGAGCAGTTCTTC. Translated: CASSLARDNEQFF. Complete variable domain (other parts from reference TRBV7-2 and TRBJ2-1): GAGVSQSPSNKVTEKGKDVELRCDPISGHTALYWYRQSLGQGLEFLIYFQGNSAPDKSGLPSDRFSAERTGGSVSTLTIQRTQQEDSAVYLCASSLARDNEQFFGPGTRLTVL.

This clone has more than one count but fewer than ten. The chain is built from TRBV19 and TRBJ2-7; possibly TRBD1 for D (7 bases). Germline values: CDR1 LNHDA, CDR2 SQIVND (reference sequence). Trimming took 3 bases from V and 1 from J, leaving 10 bases between them. The CDR3 has 14 residues. The CDR3 sequence: CASSMRGQSYEQYF. The CDR3 bases are TGTGCCAGTAGTATGCGGGGACAGTCCTACGAGCAGTACTTC.

The chain employs TRBV5-1 and TRBJ1-5; 11 bases are shared with TRBD1. The CDR3 spans 15 residues. V shed 4 bases, J shed 5 bases, and the junction held 5 bases outside the gene matches. Germline CDR1 is SGHRS and CDR2 is YFSETQ. This CDR3 reads CASSISGQGDQPQHF. In nucleotides, the CDR3 is TGCGCCAGCAGCATATCGGGACAGGGGGATCAGCCCCAGCATTTT.

The chain employs TRBV7-9 and TRBJ2-5; D is uncertain. CDR1 SEHNR and CDR2 FQNEAQ come from the germline V gene (reference sequence). This CDR3 contains 15 residues. V was pared by 4 bases and J by 5 bases, with 17 bases between. This CDR3 reads CASSSASTVAETQYF. The CDR3 bases are TGTGCCAGCAGCTCGGCCTCGACTGTGGCGGAGACCCAGTACTTC.

Many counts were recorded for this clone. The gene calls are TRBV6-1 and TRBJ2-1, with 7 bases fitting TRBD2. Germline CDR1 reads MNHNS; CDR2 reads SASEGT. Losses at the gene ends were 2 bases for V and 2 bases for J; bases not matched to a gene: 6. CDR3 size: 16 residues. The CDR3 here is CASSESPGGTYNEQFF. CDR3 sequence (DNA): TGTGCCAGCAGTGAATCACCCGGGGGGACCTACAATGAGCAGTTCTTC.

About this clone itself: Relative to the germline gene, one junction end is altered; a read error may explain this. The J gene is TRBJ2-1, the V gene TRBV7-8; 8 bases fit TRBD2. Germline assignment: CDR1 SGHVS and CDR2 FQNEAQ. CDR3 length equals 18 residues. Written as DNA, the CDR3 is TGTGCCAGCACTGCGGGTAGCGGGACCGCCATCCCCTACAATGGGCAGTTCTTC. Protein product: CASTAGSGTAIPYNGQFF.

This clone appeared a few times. V gene TRBV18 combines with J gene TRBJ2-5; possibly TRBD2 for D (7 bases). Germline V gene lookup returns CDR1 KGHSH and CDR2 LQKENI. V gave up 4 bases and J gave up 1 base, with 16 bases separating them. The CDR3 consists of 16 residues. CDR3 nucleotide sequence: TGTGCCAGCTCACTAACACGGGGGGCCGGCCAAGAGACCCAGTACTTC. Encoded protein: CASSLTRGAGQETQYF.

V is TRBV14 and J is TRBJ1-6; D is possibly TRBD1 (6 bases). V was clipped by 1 base and J by 6 bases, with 7 bases between them. CDR3 size: 14 residues. Germline V gene data show CDR1 as SGHDN and CDR2 as FVKESK. CDR3 loop: CASSQGTANSPLHF. In DNA form, the CDR3 reads TGTGCCAGCAGCCAAGGGACAGCTAATTCACCCCTCCACTTT.

This chain uses TRBV7-8 with TRBJ1-1; 10 nucleotides agree with TRBD1. Germline V gives CDR1 SGHVS, CDR2 FQNEAQ. CDR3 size: 16 residues. J was trimmed by 1 base and V by 5 bases; bases with no gene match: 7. CDR3 loop: CASSLRDRGSNTEAFF. Here the CDR3 DNA reads TGTGCCAGCAGCCTCCGGGACAGGGGTTCGAACACTGAAGCTTTCTTT.

The chain is built from TRBV6-5 and TRBJ1-1; 8 bases align to TRBD1. The CDR3 totals 12 residues. Germline V gene lookup returns CDR1 MNHEY and CDR2 SVGAGI. Germline trimming cut 5 bases from V and 6 bases from J; bases unmatched to any gene: 2. In DNA, the CDR3 is TGTGCCAGCAGTCCGGACAGGGCTGAAGCTTTCTTT. Protein: CASSPDRAEAFF.